This TCR beta chain originates from a study of CD8 T cells in Susac syndrome. RNA was extracted with the RNeasy kit, and a quantity of roughly 0.45 to 1 ug was reverse transcribed using random hexamers. In TCRdb, the immunoSEQ multiplex PCR reads were re-called with MiXCR into one record per CDR3 protein. This table holds 250,000 to 350,000 distinct CDR3 sequences, 85% found once. CD8+ and CD4+ T cells taken from blood had their TCR beta sequenced. Germline V gene data show CDR1 as SGHDT and CDR2 as YYEEEE. The V gene lost 2 bases and the J gene lost 3 bases, with 15 bases spanning the gap. This CDR3 is 15 amino acids long.

The chain combines TRBV5-6 with TRBJ2-7; D tentatively reads TRBD1 or TRBD2 (5 bases each). The source material was CD8+ T cells from PBMCs. The TCR was taken from a human donor with multiple sclerosis. The CDR3: CASSLSIGGVYEQYF. CDR3 in DNA: TGTGCCAGCAGCTTAAGTATTGGGGGAGTCTACGAGCAGTACTTC.